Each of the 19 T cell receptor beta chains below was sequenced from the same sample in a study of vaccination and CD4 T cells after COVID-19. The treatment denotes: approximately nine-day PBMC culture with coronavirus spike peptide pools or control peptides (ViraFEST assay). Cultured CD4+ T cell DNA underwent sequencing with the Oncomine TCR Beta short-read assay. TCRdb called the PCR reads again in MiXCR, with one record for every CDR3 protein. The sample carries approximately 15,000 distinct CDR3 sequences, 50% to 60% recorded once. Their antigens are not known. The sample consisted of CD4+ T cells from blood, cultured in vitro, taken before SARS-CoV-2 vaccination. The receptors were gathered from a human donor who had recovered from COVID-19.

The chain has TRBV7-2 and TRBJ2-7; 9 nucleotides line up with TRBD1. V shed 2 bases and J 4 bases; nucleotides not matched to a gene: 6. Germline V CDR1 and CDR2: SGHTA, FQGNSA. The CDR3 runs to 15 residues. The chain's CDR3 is CASSLWGQGTYEQYF. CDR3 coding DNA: TGTGCCAGCAGCTTATGGGGACAGGGTACGTACGAGCAGTACTTC. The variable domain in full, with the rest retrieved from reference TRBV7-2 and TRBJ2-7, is GAGVSQSPSNKVTEKGKDVELRCDPISGHTALYWYRQSLGQGLEFLIYFQGNSAPDKSGLPSDRFSAERTGGSVSTLTIQRTQQEDSAVYLCASSLWGQGTYEQYFGPGTRLTVT.

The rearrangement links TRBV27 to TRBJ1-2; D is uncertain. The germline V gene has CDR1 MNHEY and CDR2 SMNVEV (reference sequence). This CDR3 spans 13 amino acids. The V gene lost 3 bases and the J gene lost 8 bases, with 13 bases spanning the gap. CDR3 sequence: CASSFRQAGGYTF. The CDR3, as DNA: TGTGCCAGCAGTTTTCGCCAGGCGGGCGGCTACACCTTC.

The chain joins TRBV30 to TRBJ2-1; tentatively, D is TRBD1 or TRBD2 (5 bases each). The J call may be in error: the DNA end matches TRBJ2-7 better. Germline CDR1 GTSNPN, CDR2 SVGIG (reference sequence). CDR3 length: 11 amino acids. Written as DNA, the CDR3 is TGTGCCTGGGGGACCTCCTACGAGCAGTACTTC. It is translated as CAWGTSYEQYF.

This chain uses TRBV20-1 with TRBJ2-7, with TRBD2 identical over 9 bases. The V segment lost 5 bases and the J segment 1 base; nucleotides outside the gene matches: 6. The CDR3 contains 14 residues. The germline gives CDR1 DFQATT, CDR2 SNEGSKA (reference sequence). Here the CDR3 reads CSARGLAGSYEQYF. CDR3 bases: TGCAGTGCTCGGGGCCTAGCGGGGTCCTACGAGCAGTACTTC.

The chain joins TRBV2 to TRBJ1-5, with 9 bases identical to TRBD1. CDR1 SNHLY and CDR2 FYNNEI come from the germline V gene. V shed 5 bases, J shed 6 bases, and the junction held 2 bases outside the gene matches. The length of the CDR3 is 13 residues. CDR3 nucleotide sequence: TGTGCCAGCAGTCGACAGGGGGGTCAGCCCCAGCATTTT. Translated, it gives CASSRQGGQPQHF.

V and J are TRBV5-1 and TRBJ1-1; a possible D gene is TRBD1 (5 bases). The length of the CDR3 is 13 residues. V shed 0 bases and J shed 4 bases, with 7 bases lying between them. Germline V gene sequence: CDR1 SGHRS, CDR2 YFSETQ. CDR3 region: CASSLGQITEAFF. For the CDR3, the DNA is TGCGCCAGCAGCTTGGGACAGATCACTGAAGCTTTCTTT.

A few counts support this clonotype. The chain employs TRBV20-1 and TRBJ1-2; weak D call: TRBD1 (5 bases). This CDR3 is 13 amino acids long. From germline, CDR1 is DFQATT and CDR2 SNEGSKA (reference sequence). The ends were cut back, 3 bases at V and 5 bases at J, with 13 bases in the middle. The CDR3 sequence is CSASPGGRYGYTF. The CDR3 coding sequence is TGCAGTGCTAGTCCTGGGGGACGTTATGGCTACACCTTC.

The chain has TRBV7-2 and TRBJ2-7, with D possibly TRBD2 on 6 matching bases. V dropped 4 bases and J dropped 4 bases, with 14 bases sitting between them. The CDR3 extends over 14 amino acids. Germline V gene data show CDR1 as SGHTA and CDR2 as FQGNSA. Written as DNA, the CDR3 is TGTGCCAGCAGCTCCCCCAGCGGGCCGTACGAGCAGTACTTC. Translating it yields CASSSPSGPYEQYF.

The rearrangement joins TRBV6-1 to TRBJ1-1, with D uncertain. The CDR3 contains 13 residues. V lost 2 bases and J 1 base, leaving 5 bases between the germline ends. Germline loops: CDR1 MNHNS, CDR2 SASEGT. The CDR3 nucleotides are TGTGCCAGCAGTGAACTCAAGAACACTGAAGCTTTCTTT. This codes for CASSELKNTEAFF.

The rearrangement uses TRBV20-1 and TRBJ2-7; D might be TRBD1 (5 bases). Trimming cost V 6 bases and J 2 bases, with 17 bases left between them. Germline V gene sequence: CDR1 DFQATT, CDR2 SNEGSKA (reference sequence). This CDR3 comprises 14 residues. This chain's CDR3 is CSAKKGAGTYEQYF. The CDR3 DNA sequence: TGCAGTGCAAAGAAAGGGGCAGGGACCTACGAGCAGTACTTC.

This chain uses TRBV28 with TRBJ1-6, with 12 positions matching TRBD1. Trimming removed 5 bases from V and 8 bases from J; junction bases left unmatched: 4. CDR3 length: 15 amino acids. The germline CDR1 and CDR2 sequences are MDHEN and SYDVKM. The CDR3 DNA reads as TGTGCCAGCAGTAGGGGGACAGGGGGCTATTCACCCCTCCACTTT. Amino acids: CASSRGTGGYSPLHF.

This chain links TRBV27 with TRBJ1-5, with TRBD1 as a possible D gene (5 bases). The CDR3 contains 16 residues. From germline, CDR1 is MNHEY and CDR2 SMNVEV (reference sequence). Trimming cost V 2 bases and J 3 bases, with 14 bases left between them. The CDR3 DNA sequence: TGTGCCAGCAGTTTAACGGGGGTATACAACAATCAGCCCCAGCATTTT. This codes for CASSLTGVYNNQPQHF.

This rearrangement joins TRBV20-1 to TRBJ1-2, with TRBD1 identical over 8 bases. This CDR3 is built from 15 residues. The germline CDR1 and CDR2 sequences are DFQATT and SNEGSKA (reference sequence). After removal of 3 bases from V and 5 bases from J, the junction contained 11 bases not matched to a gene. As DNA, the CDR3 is TGCAGTGCTAGTCCCCGGATGACAGGGGCTTATGGCTACACCTTC. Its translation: CSASPRMTGAYGYTF.

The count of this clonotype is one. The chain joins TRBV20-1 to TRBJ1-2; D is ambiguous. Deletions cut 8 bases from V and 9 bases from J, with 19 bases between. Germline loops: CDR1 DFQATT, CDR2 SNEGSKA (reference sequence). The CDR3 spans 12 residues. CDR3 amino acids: CSTRETGPRYTF. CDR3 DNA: TGCAGTACCAGAGAGACGGGTCCGCGCTACACCTTC.

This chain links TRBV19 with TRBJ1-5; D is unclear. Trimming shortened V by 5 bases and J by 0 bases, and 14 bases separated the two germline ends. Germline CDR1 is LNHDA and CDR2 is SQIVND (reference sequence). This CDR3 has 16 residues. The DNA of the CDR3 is TGTGCCAGTAGTGCCTCACAGCACTATAGCAATCAGCCCCAGCATTTT. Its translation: CASSASQHYSNQPQHF.

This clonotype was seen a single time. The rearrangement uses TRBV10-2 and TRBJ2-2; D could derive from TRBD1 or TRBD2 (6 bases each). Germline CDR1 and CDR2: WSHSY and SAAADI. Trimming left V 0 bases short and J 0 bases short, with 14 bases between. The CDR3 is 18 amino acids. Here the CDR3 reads CASSESGGRDANTGELFF. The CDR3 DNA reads TGCGCCAGCAGTGAGTCGGGGGGCAGGGACGCGAACACCGGGGAGCTGTTTTTT.

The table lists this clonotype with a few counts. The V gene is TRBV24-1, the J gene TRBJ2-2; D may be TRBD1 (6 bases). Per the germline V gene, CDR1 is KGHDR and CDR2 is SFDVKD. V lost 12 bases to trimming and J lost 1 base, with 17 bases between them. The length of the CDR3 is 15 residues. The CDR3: CAGMLGHRNTGELFF. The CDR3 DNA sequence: TGTGCCGGAATGTTGGGACACAGGAACACCGGGGAGCTGTTTTTT.

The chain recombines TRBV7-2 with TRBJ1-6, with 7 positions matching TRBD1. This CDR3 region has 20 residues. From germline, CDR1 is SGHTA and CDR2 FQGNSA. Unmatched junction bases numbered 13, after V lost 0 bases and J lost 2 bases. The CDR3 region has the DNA TGTGCCAGCAGCTTAGCCGGTCAGATGGGACAGAGCCCCTATAATTCACCCCTCCACTTT. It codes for CASSLAGQMGQSPYNSPLHF.

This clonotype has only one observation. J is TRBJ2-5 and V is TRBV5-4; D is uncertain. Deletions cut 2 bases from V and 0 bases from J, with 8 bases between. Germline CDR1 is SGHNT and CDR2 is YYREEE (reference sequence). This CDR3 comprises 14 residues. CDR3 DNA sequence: TGTGCCAGCAGCTTAGGTGTCGACCAAGAGACCCAGTACTTC. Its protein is CASSLGVDQETQYF.